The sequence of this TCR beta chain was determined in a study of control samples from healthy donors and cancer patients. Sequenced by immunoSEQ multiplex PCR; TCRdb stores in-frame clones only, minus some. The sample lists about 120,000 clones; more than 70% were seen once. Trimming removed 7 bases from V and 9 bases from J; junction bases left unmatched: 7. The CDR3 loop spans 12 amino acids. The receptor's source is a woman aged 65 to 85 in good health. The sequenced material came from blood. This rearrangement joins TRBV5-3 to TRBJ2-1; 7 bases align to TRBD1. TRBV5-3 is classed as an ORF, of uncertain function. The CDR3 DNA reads TGTGCCAGACACACAGGGGCCGGTGAGCAGTTCTTC. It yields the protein CARHTGAGEQFF.